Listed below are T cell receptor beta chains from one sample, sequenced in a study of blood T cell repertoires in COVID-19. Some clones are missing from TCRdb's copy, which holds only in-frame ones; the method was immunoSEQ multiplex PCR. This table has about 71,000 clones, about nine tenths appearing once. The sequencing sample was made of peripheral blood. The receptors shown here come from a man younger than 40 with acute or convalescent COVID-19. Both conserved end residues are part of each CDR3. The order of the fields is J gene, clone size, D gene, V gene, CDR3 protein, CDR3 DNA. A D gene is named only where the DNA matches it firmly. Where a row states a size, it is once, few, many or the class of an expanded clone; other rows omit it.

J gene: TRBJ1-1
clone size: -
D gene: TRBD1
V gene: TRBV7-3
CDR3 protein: CASSKDRPDMNTEAFF
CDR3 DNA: TGTGCCAGCAGCAAGGACAGGCCTGATATGAACACTGAAGCTTTCTTT

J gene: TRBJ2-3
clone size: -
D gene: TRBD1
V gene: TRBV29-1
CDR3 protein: CSVELRDRATDTQYF
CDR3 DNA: TGCAGCGTGGAACTCCGGGACAGGGCGACAGATACGCAGTATTTT

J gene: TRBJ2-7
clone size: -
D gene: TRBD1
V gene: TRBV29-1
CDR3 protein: CSVEGQGDPYEQYF
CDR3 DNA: TGCAGCGTTGAGGGACAGGGAGACCCCTACGAGCAGTACTTC

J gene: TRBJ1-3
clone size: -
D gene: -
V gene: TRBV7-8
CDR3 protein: CASSLVLPRQYSGNTIYF
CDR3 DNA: TGTGCCAGCAGCTTAGTATTGCCTAGACAGTACTCTGGAAACACCATATATTTT

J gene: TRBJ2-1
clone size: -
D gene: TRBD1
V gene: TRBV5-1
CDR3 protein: CASSSGQALNEQFF
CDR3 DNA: TGCGCCAGCAGCTCTGGACAGGCCCTCAATGAGCAGTTCTTC

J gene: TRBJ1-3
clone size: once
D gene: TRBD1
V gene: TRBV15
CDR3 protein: CATSREGGQGTGNTIYF
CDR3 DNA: TGTGCCACCAGCAGAGAAGGGGGACAGGGGACTGGAAACACCATATATTTT

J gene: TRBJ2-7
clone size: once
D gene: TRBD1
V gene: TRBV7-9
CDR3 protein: CASSLALNTGGSYEQYF
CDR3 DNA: TGTGCCAGCAGCTTAGCGCTAAACACAGGGGGCTCCTACGAGCAGTACTTC

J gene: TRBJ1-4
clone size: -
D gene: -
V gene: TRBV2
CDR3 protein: CASSDPTGNEKLFF
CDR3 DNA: TGTGCCAGCAGTGACCCAACAGGCAATGAAAAACTGTTTTTT

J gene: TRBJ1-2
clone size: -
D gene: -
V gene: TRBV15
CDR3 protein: CATSRPLSVDGNGYTF
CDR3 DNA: TGTGCCACCAGCAGGCCCCTAAGCGTAGACGGGAATGGCTACACCTTC

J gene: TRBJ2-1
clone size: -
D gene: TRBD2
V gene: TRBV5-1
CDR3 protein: CASSLDGAGGGLYNEQFF
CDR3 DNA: TGCGCCAGCAGCTTGGACGGTGCGGGGGGGGGTCTCTACAATGAGCAGTTCTTC

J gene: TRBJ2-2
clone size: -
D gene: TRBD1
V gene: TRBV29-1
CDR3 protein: CSVARGRPGELFF
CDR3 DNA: TGCAGCGTTGCTAGGGGGCGCCCCGGGGAGCTGTTTTTT

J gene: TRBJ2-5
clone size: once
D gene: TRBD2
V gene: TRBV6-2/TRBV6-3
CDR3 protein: CASSPGTSGAVISETQYF
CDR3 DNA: TGTGCCAGCAGCCCCGGGACTAGCGGAGCGGTGATATCAGAGACCCAGTACTTC

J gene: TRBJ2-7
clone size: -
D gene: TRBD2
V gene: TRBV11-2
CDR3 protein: CASSLIAGVHF
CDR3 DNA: TGTGCCAGCAGCTTAATAGCGGGAGTACACTTC